This T cell receptor beta chain was identified in a study of cytomegalovirus exposure and HLA in healthy donors. The CDR3 has 15 amino acids. Germline lookup yields CDR1 SGHAT and CDR2 FQNNGV. V was clipped by 5 bases and J by 9 bases, with 17 bases between them. The PCR made use of 60 Vbeta and 13 Jbeta primers. TCRdb's table, derived via immunoSEQ multiplex PCR, lists solely in-frame clones and lacks some. The sample lists around 60,000 clones, 75% seen once, with roughly 25% in the top ten. This chain uses TRBV11-2 with TRBJ1-6; no firm D call. The sequence came from a woman in her 40s in good health and CMV-seropositive. Sequenced sample: PBMCs. CDR3 sequence: CASSHGRGLGSPLHF. The CDR3 region has the DNA TGTGCCAGCAGCCACGGACGGGGTCTCGGTTCACCCCTCCACTTT.